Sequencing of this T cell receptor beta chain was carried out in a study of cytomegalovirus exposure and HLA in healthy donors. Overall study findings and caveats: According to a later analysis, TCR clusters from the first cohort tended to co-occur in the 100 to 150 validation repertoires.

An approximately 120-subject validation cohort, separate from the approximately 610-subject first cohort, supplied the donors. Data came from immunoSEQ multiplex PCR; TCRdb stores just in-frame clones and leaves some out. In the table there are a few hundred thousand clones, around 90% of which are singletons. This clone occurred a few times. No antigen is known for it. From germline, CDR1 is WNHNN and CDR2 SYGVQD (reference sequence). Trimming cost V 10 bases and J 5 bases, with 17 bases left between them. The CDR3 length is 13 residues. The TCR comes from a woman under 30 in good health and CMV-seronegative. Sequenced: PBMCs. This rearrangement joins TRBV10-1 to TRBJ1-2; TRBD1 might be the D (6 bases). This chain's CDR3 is CAKTGRRGYGYTF. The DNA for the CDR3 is TGCGCCAAAACAGGGCGCAGGGGATATGGCTACACCTTC.